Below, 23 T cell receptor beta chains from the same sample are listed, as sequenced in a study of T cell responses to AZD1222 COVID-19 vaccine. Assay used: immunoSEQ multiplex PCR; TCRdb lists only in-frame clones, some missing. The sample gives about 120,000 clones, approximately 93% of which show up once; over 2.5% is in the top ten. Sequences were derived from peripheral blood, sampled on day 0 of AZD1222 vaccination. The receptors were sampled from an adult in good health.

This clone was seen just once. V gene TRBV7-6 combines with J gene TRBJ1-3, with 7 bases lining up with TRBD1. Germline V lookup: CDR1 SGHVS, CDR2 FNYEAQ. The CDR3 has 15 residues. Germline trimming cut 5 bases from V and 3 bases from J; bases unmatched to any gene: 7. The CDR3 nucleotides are TGTGCCAGCAGCAAAGACAACAGGGGTGGAAACACCATATATTTT. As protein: CASSKDNRGGNTIYF.

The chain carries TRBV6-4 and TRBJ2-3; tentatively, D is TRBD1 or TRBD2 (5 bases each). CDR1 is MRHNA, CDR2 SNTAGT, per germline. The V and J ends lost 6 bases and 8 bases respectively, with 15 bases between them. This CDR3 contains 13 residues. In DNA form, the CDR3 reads TGTGCCAGCAGCGAGGGAGCTAGGGGTACGCAGTATTTT. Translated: CASSEGARGTQYF.

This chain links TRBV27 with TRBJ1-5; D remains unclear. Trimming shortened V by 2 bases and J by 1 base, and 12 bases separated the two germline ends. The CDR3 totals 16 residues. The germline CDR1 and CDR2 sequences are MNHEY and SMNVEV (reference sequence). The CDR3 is CASSLMGSLSNQPQHF. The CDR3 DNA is TGTGCCAGCAGTTTAATGGGTTCCTTAAGCAATCAGCCCCAGCATTTT.

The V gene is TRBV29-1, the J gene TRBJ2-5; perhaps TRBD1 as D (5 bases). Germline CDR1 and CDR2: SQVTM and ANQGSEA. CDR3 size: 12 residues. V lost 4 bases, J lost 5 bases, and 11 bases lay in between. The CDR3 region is CSVVLQVETQYF. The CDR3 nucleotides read TGCAGCGTTGTTCTACAGGTGGAGACCCAGTACTTC. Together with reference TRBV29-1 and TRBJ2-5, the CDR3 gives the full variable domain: SAVISQKPSRDICQRGTSLTIQCQVDSQVTMMFWYRQQPGQSLTLIATANQGSEATYESGFVIDKFPISRPNLTFSTLTVSNMSPEDSSIYLCSVVLQVETQYFGPGTRLLVL.

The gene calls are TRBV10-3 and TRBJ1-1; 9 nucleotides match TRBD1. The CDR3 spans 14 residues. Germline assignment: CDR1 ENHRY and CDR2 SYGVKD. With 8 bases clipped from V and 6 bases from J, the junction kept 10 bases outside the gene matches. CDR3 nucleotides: TGTGCCATCGCAACAGGGGGCGAACTTGCTGAAGCTTTCTTT. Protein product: CAIATGGELAEAFF.

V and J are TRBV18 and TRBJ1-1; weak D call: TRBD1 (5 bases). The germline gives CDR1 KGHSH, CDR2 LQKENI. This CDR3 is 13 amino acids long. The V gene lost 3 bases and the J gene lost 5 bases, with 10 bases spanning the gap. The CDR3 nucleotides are TGTGCCAGCTCACCCTCTCCAGGGACTGAAGCTTTCTTT. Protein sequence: CASSPSPGTEAFF.

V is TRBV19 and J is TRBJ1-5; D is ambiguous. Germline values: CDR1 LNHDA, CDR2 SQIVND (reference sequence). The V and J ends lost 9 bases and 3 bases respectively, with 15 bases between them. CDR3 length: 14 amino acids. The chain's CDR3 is CASSTRFPNQPQHF. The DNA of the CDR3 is TGTGCCAGCTCCACACGATTTCCCAATCAGCCCCAGCATTTT.

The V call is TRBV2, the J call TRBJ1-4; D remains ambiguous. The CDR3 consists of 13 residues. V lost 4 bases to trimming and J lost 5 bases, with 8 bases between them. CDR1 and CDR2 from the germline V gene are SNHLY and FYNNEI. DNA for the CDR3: TGTGCCAGCAGTGTAGCCGAAAATGAAAAACTGTTTTTT. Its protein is CASSVAENEKLFF.

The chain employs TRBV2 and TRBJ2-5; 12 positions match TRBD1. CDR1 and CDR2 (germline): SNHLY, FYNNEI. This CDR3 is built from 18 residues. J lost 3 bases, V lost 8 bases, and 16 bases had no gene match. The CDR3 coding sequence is TGTGCCAGCCCTAAGGGACAGGGGGCTGAGCGGCGCAAAGAGACCCAGTACTTC. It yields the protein CASPKGQGAERRKETQYF.

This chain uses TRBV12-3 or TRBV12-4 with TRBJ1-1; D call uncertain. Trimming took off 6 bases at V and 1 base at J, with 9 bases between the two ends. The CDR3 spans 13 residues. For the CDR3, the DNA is TGTGCCAGCAGACCAGTGCGGAACACTGAAGCTTTCTTT. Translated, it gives CASRPVRNTEAFF.

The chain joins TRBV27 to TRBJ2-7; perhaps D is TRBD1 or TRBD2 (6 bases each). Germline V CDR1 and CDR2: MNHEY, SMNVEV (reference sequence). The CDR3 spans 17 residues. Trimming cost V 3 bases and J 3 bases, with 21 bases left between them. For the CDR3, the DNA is TGTGCCAGCAGTTTGGAGGGACATAACCCCACAGGCTACGAGCAGTACTTC. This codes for CASSLEGHNPTGYEQYF.

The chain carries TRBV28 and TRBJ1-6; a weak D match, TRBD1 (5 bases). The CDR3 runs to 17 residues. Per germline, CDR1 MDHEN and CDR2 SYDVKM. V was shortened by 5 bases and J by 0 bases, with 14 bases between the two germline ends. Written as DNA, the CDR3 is TGTGCCAGCAGTCCCATGACAGCGAGCTCCTATAATTCACCCCTCCACTTT. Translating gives CASSPMTASSYNSPLHF.

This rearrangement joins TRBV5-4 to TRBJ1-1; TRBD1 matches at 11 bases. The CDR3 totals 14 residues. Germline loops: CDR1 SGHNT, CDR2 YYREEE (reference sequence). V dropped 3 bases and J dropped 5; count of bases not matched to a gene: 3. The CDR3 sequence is CASSSDRGRTEAFF. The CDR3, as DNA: TGTGCCAGCAGCTCGGACAGGGGGCGGACTGAAGCTTTCTTT.

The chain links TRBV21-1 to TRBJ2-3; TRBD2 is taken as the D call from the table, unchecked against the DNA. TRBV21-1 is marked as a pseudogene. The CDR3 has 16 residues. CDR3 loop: CASSLLAGGPSDTQYF. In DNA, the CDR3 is TGTGCCAGCAGCTTACTAGCGGGAGGGCCCTCAGATACGCAGTATTTT.

The CDR3 sequence is CATGTSQNNEQFF. In DNA, the CDR3 is TGTGCCACCGGGACTAGCCAGAACAATGAGCAGTTCTTC. The V gene is TRBV12-3 or TRBV12-4, the J gene TRBJ2-1, with TRBD2 identical over 9 bases. This CDR3 is built from 13 residues. With 10 bases clipped from V and 5 bases from J, the junction kept 6 bases outside the gene matches.

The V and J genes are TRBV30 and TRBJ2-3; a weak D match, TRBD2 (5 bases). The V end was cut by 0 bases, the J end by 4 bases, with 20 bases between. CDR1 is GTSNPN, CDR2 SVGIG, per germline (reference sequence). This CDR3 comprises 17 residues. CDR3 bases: TGTGCCTGGAGTGTATGGATGGGAGCAATCAACTCAGATACGCAGTATTTT. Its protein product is CAWSVWMGAINSDTQYF.

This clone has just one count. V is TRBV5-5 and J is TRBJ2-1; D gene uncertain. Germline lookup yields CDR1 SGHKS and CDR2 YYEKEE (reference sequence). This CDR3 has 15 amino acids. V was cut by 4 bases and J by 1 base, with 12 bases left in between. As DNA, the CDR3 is TGTGCCAGCAGCGACCGGGCCAGATCCTACAATGAGCAGTTCTTC. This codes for CASSDRARSYNEQFF.

In DNA form, the CDR3 reads TGTGCCAGCAGCCCTAATGGGCCCCAGCATTTT. Protein: CASSPNGPQHF. The chain uses TRBV28 and TRBJ1-5; unclear D gene. The V gene's germline CDR1 is MDHEN and CDR2 SYDVKM. The V end lost 6 bases, the J end lost 9 bases, and 9 bases lay between the germline ends. The CDR3 consists of 11 residues.

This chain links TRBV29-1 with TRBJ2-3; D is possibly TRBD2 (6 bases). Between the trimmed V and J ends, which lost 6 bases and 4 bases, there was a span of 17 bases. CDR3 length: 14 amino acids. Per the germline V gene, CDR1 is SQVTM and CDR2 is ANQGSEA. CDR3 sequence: CSVRLEDPPDTQYF. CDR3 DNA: TGCAGCGTGCGACTAGAAGACCCCCCAGATACGCAGTATTTT.

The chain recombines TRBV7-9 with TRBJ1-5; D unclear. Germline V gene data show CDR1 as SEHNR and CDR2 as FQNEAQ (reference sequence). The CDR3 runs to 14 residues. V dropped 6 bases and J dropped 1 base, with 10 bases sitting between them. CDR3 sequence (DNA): TGTGCCAGCAGTTCAATCGCGAGCAATCAGCCCCAGCATTTT. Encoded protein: CASSSIASNQPQHF.

The CDR3 DNA is TGTGCCAGTAGACTGGGACAGGGATTTGGAGCTGAAGCTTTCTTT. It is translated as CASRLGQGFGAEAFF. This sequence joins TRBV19 and TRBJ1-1; 9 bases align to TRBD1. This CDR3 is built from 15 residues. Germline CDR1 reads LNHDA; CDR2 reads SQIVND (reference sequence). V gave up 6 bases and J gave up 6 bases; unmatched junction bases: 11.

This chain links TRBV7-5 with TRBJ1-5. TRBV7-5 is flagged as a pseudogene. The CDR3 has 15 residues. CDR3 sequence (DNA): TGTGCCAGAAGCTCGAATAAGGGAAGCAATCAGCCCCAGCATTTT. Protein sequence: CARSSNKGSNQPQHF.

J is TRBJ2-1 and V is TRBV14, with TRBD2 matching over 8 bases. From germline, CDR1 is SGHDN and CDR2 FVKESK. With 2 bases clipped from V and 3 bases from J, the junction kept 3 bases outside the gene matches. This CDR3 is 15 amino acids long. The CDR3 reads CASSQLTSGYNEQFF. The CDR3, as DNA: TGTGCCAGCAGCCAATTAACTAGCGGCTACAATGAGCAGTTCTTC.